The entry below describes one TCR beta chain. This table comes from immunoSEQ multiplex PCR, and its TCRdb copy is limited to in-frame clones, with some not included. The table shows over 45,000 clones, with about 67% occurring only once. The data belong to a study of T cell clones after liver transplantation. Whole-study context: In this trial, immunosuppression withdrawal was attempted within 2 years of liver transplant. Standard immunosuppression, with no induction, continued until 12-24 months after transplant. Blood was drawn pre-transplant, before withdrawal, and after full or failed withdrawal.

This CDR3 contains 16 residues. Germline V lookup: CDR1 SEHNR, CDR2 FQNEAQ (reference sequence). V gave up 5 bases and J gave up 6 bases, with 21 bases separating them. The material sequenced was CD4+ T cells from blood, taken more than 53 months after liver transplant. This sequence originates from a human patient who received a liver transplant. The graft donor may have given rise to some T cells. The chain couples TRBV7-9 to TRBJ2-3, with a possible D match to TRBD2 (6 bases). CDR3 amino acids: CASSLGVAGSGDTQYF. The CDR3 nucleotides read TGTGCCAGCAGCCTCGGGGTTGCGGGGTCGGGGGATACGCAGTATTTT.